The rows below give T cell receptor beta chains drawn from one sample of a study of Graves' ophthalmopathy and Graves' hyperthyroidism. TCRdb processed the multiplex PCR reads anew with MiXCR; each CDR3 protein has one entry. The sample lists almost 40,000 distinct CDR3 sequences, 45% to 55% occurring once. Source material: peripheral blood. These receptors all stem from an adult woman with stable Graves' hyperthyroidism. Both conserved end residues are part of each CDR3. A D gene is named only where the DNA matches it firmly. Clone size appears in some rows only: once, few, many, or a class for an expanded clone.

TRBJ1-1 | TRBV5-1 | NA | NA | TGTGCCAGCAGCTTCGGGGCGAACACTGAAGCTTTCTTT | CASSFGANTEAFF
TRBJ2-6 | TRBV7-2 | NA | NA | TGTGCCAGCAGCTTTGGTCCGGGGGCCAACGTCCTGACTTTC | CASSFGPGANVLTF
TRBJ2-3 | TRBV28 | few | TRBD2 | TGTGCCAGCAGTCCCAGGTGGCGGGAGACAGATACGCAGTATTTT | CASSPRWRETDTQYF
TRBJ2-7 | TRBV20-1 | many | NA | TGCAGTGCTAGAGATTTTGATAGCGGAACCTACGAGCAGTACTTC | CSARDFDSGTYEQYF
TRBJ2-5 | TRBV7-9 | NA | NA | NA | CASSKDRGREKLFFGSGTQYF
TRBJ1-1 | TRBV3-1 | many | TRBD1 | TGTGCCAGCAGCGGACAGGGTCGGGATGAAGCTTTCTTT | CASSGQGRDEAFF
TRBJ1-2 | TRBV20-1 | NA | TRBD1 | TGCAGTGCTAGAGATCCGGGACAGGGGACTGGCTACACCTTC | CSARDPGQGTGYTF
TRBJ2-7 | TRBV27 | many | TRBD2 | TGTGCCAGCAGGCGGGAGGGCCTCCACGAGCAGTACTTC | CASRREGLHEQYF
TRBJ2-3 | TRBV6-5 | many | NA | TGTGCCAGCAGTTACTTGTGGCAGTCTCAGCGGACAGATACGCAGTATTTT | CASSYLWQSQRTDTQYF
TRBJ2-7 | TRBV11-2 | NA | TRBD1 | TGTGCCAGCAGCTTAGGGACAGGGGGCGCGAAGTACGAGCAGTACTTC | CASSLGTGGAKYEQYF
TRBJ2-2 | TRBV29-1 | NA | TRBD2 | TGCAGCACCACCCCTAGCGGTAACACCGGGGAGCTGTTTTTT | CSTTPSGNTGELFF
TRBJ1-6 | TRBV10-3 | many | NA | TGTGCCATCAGTGAAGGCATGGCGAATTCACCCCTCCACTTT | CAISEGMANSPLHF
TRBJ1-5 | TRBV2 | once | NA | TGTGCCAGCAGTGATGGGGACACTTGCAATCAGCCCCAGCATTTT | CASSDGDTCNQPQHF
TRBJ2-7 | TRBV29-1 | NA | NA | TGCAGCACGGGACACTCCTACGAGCAGTACTTC | CSTGHSYEQYF
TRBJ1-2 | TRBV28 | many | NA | TGTGCCAGCAAGACAGACTATGGCTACACCTTC | CASKTDYGYTF
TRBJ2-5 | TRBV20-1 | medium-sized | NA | TGCAGTGCCAATGATCAGGGCCGAGAGACCCAGTACTTC | CSANDQGRETQYF
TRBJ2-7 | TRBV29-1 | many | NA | TGCAGCGTTCACTCCCAGGGGCCCTCCTACGAGCAGTACTTC | CSVHSQGPSYEQYF
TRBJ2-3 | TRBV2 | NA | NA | TGTGCCAGCAGTGAATGGGGAGGGGGAGGAGATACGCAGTATTTT | CASSEWGGGGDTQYF
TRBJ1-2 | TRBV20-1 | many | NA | TGCAGTGCTAGAACTGCGGGGTCCGCTAACTATGGCTACACCTTC | CSARTAGSANYGYTF
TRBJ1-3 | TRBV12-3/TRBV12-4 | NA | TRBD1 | TGTGCCAGCGGAAGGGGGCTTGGAAACACCATATATTTT | CASGRGLGNTIYF
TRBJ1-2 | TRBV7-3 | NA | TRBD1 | TGTGCCAGCAGCCCGACGACAGGGGGCTTGGGCGGCTACACCTTC | CASSPTTGGLGGYTF
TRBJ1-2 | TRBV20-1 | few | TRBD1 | TGCAGTGCCCCCAACACGGACAGGGGGCAGGTCTATGGCTACACCTTC | CSAPNTDRGQVYGYTF
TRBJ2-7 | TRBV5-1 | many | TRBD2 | TGCGCCAGCAGCCAAACCCCCCCCACTAGCGGGAGAGGGTACGAGCAGTACTTC | CASSQTPPTSGRGYEQYF